This TCR beta chain was sequenced during a study of blood T cell repertoires in COVID-19 (TCRdb year 2020). About the study as a whole: The collaborator samples originated in the United States, Italy and Spain and spanned the acute and convalescent phases of COVID-19. Where available, HLA class I and class II types were taken from metadata supplied by the sample provider and were not determined by assay-based typing. The samples were drawn from two sources: the first 160 participants of the ongoing ImmuneRACE study, and over 1,000 subjects contributed by 6 global collaborators. The prospective study material was composed of cDNA or gDNA derived from T cells, B-cell-depleted T cells, or PBMCs. The repertoires were released in a freely available public database intended as a resource for research on the immune response to SARS-CoV-2. The sample metadata nearly always contained a de-identified subject ID, COVID-19 status, age in years and sex. Subjects who had been exposed to COVID-19, were actively infected with it, or had recovered from it provided the deeply sampled blood TCRbeta repertoires that made up the dataset.

Whole blood was collected in K2EDTA tubes by collaborating institutions according to the institutions' own protocols. For TCRbeta analysis, collaborators shipped samples as frozen whole blood, isolated PBMCs, or DNA extracted from either of those sample types. In the case of this clone: This receptor's antigen is unknown. No per-base quality is available; no much larger clone lies one base away.

Paper-wide results and their limitations: Clinical and demographic metadata were provided uncurated, with the amount varying by source and participant.

Inclusive of the bounding cysteine and phenylalanine, the CDR3 is 15 residues long. The retained sequence is limited to the CDR3, 45 bases, with the frame set at the first base. CDR1 and CDR2, per the germline V gene, are MNHEY and SVGAGI. Trimming removed 10 bases from V and 4 bases from J; the gene matches leave 9 bases unexplained. TCRbeta CDR3 regions were amplified from genomic DNA using the immunoSEQ Assay, a bias-controlled multiplex PCR. From the authors' description of their analysis: The number of nucleated cells in each sample was estimated from the amplification of reference gene primers within the assay. To quantify the absolute abundance of each unique TCRbeta CDR3 rearrangement, sequence reads were collapsed and filtered. For each sample, productive Simpson clonality was calculated by taking the square root of Simpson's diversity index across productive rearrangements. TCRdb stores this immuneACCESS table with in-frame sequences only. Part of the clones is absent; in the studies checked, under half of the shortfall reflects unresolved V genes, and no reason is known for the rest. D and trimming were read from the DNA, whereas the V and J calls and clone size are those reported in that table. The sample table holds around 220,000 clones, of which 80% to 90% were seen once. 1.5% of the sample is taken by the ten largest.

The chain joins TRBV6-5 to TRBJ2-3; 12 nucleotides in the junction match TRBD2. The clonotype was recovered from a man aged 18-30 years with active or convalescent COVID-19. Sequencing was done on a sample of peripheral blood. The bases read TGTGCCATCCACTGGACTAGCGGGACTGCAGATACGCAGTATTTT. This codes for CAIHWTSGTADTQYF.